This record concerns one T cell receptor beta chain sequence. These data are taken from a study of blood T cell repertoires in COVID-19. Overall study context: PBMCs, B-cell-depleted T cells, or T cells were the source of the cDNA or gDNA that made up the material.

The germline V gene has CDR1 LGHNA and CDR2 YNFKEQ. With 6 bases clipped from V and 5 bases from J, the junction kept 9 bases outside the gene matches. CDR3 length: 15 amino acids. Authors' processing steps: How many nucleated cells were present was estimated from reference gene primer amplification. The data were produced by immunoSEQ multiplex PCR, yet TCRdb's version contains in-frame clones alone and is incomplete. D and trimming come from the DNA, and the V and J calls and clone size come from that table. The sample shows about 81,000 clones, roughly 89% of them seen only once. The sample was peripheral blood. The chain employs TRBV4-2 and TRBJ2-1; 8 positions agree with TRBD1. The TCR was taken from a woman older than 75 with active COVID-19. The CDR3: CASSPQGARHNEQFF. The CDR3 region has the DNA TGTGCCAGCAGTCCTCAGGGGGCGAGGCACAATGAGCAGTTCTTC.